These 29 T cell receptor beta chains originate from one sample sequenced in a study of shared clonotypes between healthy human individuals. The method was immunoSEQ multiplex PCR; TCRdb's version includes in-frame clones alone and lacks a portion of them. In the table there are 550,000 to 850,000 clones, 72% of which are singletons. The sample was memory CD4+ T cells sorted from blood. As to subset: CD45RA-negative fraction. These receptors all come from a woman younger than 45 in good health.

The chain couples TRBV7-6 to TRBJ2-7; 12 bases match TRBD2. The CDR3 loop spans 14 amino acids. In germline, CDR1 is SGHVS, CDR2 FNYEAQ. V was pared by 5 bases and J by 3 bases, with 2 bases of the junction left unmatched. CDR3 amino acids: CASSPTSGSYEQYF. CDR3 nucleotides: TGTGCCAGCAGCCCGACTAGCGGGAGCTACGAGCAGTACTTC.

CDR3 region: CASRTRGYEQYF. Written as DNA, the CDR3 is TGTGCCAGCAGGACCCGGGGCTACGAGCAGTACTTC. The chain is built from TRBV6-1 and TRBJ2-7; D possibly corresponds to TRBD2 (5 bases). The germline CDR1 and CDR2 sequences are MNHNS and SASEGT. The CDR3 is 12 residues long. V lost 6 bases and J 3 bases, leaving 9 bases between the germline ends.

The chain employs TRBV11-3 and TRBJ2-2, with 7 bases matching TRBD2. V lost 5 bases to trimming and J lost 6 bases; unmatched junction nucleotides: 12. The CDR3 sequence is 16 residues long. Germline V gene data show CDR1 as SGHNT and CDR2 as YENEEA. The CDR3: CASSPLVGLSPGELFF. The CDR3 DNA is TGTGCCAGCAGCCCGCTAGTGGGACTAAGCCCCGGGGAGCTGTTTTTT.

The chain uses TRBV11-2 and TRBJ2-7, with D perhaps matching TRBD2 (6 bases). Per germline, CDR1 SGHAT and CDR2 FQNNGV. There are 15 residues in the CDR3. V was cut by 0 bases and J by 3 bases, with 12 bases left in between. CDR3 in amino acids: CASSLDGTEFYEQYF. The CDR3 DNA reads TGTGCCAGCAGCTTAGATGGGACTGAATTCTACGAGCAGTACTTC.

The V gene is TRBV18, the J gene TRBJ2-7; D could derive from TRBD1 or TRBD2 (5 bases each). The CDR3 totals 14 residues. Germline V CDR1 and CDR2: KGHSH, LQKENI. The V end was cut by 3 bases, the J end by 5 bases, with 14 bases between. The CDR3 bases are TGTGCCAGCTCACCGCGAAGGGACCCTGACGAGCAGTACTTC. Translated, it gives CASSPRRDPDEQYF.

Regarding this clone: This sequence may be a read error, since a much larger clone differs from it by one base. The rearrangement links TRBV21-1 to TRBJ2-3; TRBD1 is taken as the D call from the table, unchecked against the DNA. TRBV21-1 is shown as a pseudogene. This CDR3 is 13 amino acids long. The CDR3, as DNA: TGTGCCAGCCCGGGACAGGGCACAGATACGCAGTATTTT. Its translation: CASPGQGTDTQYF.

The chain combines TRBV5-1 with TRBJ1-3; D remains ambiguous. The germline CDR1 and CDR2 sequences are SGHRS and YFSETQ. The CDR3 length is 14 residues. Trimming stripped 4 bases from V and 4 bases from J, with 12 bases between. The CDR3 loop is CASSPGLTGNTIYF. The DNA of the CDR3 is TGCGCCAGCAGCCCGGGCCTCACGGGAAACACCATATATTTT. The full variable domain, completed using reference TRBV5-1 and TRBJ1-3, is KAGVTQTPRYLIKTRGQQVTLSCSPISGHRSVSWYQQTPGQGLQFLFEYFSETQRNKGNFPGRFSGRQFSNSRSEMNVSTLELGDSALYLCASSPGLTGNTIYFGEGSWLTVV.

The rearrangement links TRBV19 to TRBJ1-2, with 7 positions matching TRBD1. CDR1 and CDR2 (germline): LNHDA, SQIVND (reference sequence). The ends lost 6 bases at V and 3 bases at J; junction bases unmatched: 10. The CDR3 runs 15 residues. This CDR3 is CASSWERGRYYGYTF. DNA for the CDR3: TGTGCCAGTAGCTGGGAAAGGGGGCGATACTATGGCTACACCTTC.

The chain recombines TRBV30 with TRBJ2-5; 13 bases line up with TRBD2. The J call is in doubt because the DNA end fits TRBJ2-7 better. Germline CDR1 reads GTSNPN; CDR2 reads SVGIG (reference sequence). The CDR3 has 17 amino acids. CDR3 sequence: CAIYPTSGRISPYEQYF. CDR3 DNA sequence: TGTGCCATCTACCCGACTAGCGGGAGGATATCACCCTACGAGCAGTACTTC.

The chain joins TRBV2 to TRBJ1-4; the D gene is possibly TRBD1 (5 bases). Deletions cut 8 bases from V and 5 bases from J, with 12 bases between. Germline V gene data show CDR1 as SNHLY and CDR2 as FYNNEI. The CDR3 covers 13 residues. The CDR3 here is CASGRQSNEKLFF. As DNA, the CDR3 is TGTGCCAGCGGGAGACAGAGCAATGAAAAACTGTTTTTT.

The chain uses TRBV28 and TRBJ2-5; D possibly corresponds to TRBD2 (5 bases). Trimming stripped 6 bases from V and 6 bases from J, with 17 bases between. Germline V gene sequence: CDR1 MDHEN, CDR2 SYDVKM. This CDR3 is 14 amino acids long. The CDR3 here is CASSPTLASQTQYF. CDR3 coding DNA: TGTGCCAGCAGCCCTACTCTAGCATCGCAGACCCAGTACTTC.

CDR3 bases: TGTGCCAGCAGCGCCGGGACAGGGGCCTCCTACGAGCAGTACTTC. Translated: CASSAGTGASYEQYF. The chain combines TRBV6-1 with TRBJ2-7, with TRBD1 matching over 10 bases. The V gene end was trimmed by 6 bases and the J gene end by 0 bases; junction bases not matched to a gene: 5. This CDR3 spans 15 amino acids. Germline CDR1 is MNHNS and CDR2 is SASEGT.

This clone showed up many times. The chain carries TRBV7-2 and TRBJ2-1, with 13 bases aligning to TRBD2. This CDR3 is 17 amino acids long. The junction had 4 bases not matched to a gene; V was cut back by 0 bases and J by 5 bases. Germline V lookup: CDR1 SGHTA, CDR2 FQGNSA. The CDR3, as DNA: TGTGCCAGCAGCTTAGCGAAACTAGCGGGAGGGAACAATGAGCAGTTCTTC. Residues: CASSLAKLAGGNNEQFF. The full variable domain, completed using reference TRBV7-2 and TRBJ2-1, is GAGVSQSPSNKVTEKGKDVELRCDPISGHTALYWYRQSLGQGLEFLIYFQGNSAPDKSGLPSDRFSAERTGGSVSTLTIQRTQQEDSAVYLCASSLAKLAGGNNEQFFGPGTRLTVL.

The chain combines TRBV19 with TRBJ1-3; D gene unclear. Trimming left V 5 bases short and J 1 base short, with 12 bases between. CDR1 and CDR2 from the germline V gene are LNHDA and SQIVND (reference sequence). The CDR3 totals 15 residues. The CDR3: CASSRTPESGNTIYF. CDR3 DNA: TGTGCCAGTAGTCGCACTCCGGAGTCTGGAAACACCATATATTTT.

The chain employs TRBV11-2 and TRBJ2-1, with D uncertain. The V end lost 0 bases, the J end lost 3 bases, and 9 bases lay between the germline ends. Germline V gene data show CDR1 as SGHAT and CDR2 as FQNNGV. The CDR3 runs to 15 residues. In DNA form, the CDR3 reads TGTGCCAGCAGCTTAGAGGCCTCCCACTACAATGAGCAGTTCTTC. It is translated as CASSLEASHYNEQFF.

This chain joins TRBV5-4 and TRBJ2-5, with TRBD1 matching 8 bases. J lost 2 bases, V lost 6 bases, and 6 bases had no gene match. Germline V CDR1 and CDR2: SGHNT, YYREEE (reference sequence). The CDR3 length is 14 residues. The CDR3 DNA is TGTGCCAGCACCAATCAGGGGGCTCAAGAGACCCAGTACTTC. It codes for CASTNQGAQETQYF.

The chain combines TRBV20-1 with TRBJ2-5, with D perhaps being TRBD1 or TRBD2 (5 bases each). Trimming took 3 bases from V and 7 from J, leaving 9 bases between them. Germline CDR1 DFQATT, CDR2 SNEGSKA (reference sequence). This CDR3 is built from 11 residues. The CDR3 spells CSASSRGTQYF. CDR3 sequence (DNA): TGCAGTGCTAGTTCGAGGGGGACCCAGTACTTC.

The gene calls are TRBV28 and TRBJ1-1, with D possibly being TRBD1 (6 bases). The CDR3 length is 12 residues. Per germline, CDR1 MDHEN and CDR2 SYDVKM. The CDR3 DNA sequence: TGTGTAACGGGGGGCGCGGACACTGAAGCTTTCTTT. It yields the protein CVTGGADTEAFF.

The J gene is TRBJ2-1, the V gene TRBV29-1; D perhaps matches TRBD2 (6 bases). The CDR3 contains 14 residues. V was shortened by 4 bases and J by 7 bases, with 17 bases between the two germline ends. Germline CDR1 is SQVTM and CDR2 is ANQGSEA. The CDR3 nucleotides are TGCAGCGTTGGTATTAGGGGAGGAGGGAATGAGCAGTTCTTC. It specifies CSVGIRGGGNEQFF.

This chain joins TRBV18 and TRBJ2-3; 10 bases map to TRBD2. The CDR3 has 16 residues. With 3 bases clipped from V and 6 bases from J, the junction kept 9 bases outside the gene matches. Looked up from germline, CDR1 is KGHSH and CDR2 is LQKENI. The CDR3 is CASSPALAGGTDTQYF. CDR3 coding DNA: TGTGCCAGCTCACCGGCTTTAGCGGGAGGAACGGATACGCAGTATTTT.

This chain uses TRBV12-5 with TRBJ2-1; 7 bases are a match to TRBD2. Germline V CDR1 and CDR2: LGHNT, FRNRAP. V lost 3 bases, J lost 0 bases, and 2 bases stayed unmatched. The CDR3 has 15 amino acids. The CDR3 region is CASGLREGSYNEQFF. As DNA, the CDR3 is TGTGCTAGTGGTTTAAGGGAGGGCTCCTACAATGAGCAGTTCTTC.

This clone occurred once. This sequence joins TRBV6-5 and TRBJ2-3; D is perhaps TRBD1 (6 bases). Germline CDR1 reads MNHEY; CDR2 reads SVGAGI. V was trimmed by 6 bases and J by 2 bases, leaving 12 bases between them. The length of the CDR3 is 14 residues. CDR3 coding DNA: TGTGCCAGCAGCCGAGGACAGATCACAGATACGCAGTATTTT. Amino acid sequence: CASSRGQITDTQYF.

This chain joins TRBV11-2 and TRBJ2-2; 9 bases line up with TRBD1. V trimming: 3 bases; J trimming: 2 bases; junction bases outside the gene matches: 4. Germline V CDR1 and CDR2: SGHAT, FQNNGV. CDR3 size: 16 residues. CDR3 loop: CASSLGGQGNTGELFF. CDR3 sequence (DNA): TGTGCCAGCAGCTTGGGGGGACAGGGCAACACCGGGGAGCTGTTTTTT.

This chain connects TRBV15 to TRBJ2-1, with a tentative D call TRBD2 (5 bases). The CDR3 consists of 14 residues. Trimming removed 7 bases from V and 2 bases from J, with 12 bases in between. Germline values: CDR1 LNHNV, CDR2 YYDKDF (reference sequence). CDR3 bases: TGTGCCACCACCTCCTGGGGAGCCTACAATGAGCAGTTCTTC. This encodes CATTSWGAYNEQFF.

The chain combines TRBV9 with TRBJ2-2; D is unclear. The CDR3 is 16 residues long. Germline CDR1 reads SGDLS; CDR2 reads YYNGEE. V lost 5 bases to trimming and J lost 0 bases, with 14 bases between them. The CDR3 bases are TGTGCCAGCAGGGTGGGTTGGGCGGCGAACACCGGGGAGCTGTTTTTT. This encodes CASRVGWAANTGELFF. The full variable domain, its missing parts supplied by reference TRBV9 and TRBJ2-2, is DSGVTQTPKHLITATGQRVTLRCSPRSGDLSVYWYQQSLDQGLQFLIQYYNGEERAKGNILERFSAQQFPDLHSELNLSSLELGDSALYFCASRVGWAANTGELFFGEGSRLTVL.

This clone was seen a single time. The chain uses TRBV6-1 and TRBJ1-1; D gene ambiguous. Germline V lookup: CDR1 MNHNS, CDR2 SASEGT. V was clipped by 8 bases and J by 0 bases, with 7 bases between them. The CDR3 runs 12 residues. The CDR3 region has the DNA TGTGCCAGCGAGGGTCTGAACACTGAAGCTTTCTTT. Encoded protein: CASEGLNTEAFF.

CDR3 residues: CASSQAPPGVVRIRTGELFF. DNA of the CDR3: TGCGCCAGCAGCCAAGCGCCGCCAGGGGTAGTTCGTATTCGGACCGGGGAGCTGTTTTTT. The chain employs TRBV4-1 and TRBJ2-2; D possibly corresponds to TRBD1 (6 bases). The CDR3 contains 20 residues. V shed 1 base and J shed 5 bases, with 26 bases lying between them. The germline V gene encodes CDR1 MGHRA and CDR2 YSYEKL.

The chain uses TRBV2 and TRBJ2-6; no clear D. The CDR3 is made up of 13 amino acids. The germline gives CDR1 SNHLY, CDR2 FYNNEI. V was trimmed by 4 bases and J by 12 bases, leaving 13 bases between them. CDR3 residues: CASSVGRAPVLTF. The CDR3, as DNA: TGTGCCAGCAGTGTAGGCCGGGCACCCGTCCTGACTTTC.

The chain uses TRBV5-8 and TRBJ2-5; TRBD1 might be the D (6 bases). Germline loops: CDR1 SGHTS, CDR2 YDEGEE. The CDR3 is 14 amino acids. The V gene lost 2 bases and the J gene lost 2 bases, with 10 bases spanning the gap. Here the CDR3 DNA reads TGTGCCAGCAGCTTCTGGGGACAACAAGAGACCCAGTACTTC. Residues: CASSFWGQQETQYF.